These T cell receptor beta chains were read from a single sample in a study of blood T cells in healthy people across ages. TCRdb independently ran MiXCR on the 5' RACE reads; one entry per CDR3 protein. The sample includes over 600,000 distinct CDR3 sequences, 35% to 60% of them seen just once. The sequenced sample consisted of blood. The receptors derive from a man older than 75 in good health. Both conserved end residues are trimmed from each CDR3. D genes are given only for firm matches.

cdr3_aa,j_call,d_call,v_call
SVEIGLNGYT,TRBJ1-2,NA,TRBV29-1
ATSRDPSGRADNEQF,TRBJ2-1,TRBD2,TRBV15
ASSLTASGIYNEQF,TRBJ2-1,TRBD2,TRBV7-3
ASSQVSATNEKLF,TRBJ1-4,NA,TRBV4-1
SARDSQETQY,TRBJ2-5,NA,TRBV20-1
ASSLTGTSGNEQF,TRBJ2-1,TRBD2,TRBV5-1
ASRGTAERGTQY,TRBJ2-3,NA,TRBV2
ASSLDGTGYGKLF,TRBJ1-4,TRBD1,TRBV7-9
ASSDGQVNTETF,TRBJ1-1,TRBD1,TRBV2
ASSSNDWRVSTDTQY,TRBJ2-3,NA,TRBV12-3/TRBV12-4
ASSTGTPINYGYT,TRBJ1-2,NA,TRBV5-6
SVDLDKHGYT,TRBJ1-2,NA,TRBV29-1
SANPRGLGYGYT,TRBJ1-2,TRBD1,TRBV20-1
AISEVAEGDNEQF,TRBJ2-1,NA,TRBV10-3
ASSLVRGLAGATSSYNEQF,TRBJ2-1,TRBD2,TRBV11-1